Below, one TCR beta chain is given with its context. Its antigen is undetermined. Assay: immunoSEQ multiplex PCR; the TCRdb copy retains only in-frame clones and omits some. The sample lists 170,000 or so clones, roughly nine tenths occurring once. These data belong to a study of T cell responses to AZD1222 COVID-19 vaccine. Overall study findings and caveats: The study identified only five or six AZD1222 recipients as seropositive at baseline.

Germline V gene lookup returns CDR1 MGHDK and CDR2 SYGVNS. Trimming pared 8 bases from V and 5 bases from J, leaving 13 bases between. CDR3 length: 14 residues. The source material was peripheral blood, sampled on day 0 of AZD1222 vaccination. The sequence derives from an adult in good health. This chain joins TRBV25-1 and TRBJ1-6, with D perhaps matching TRBD1 (6 bases). DNA of the CDR3: TGTGCCAGCGAGGGGTACAGGGATAATTCACCCCTCCACTTT. This sequence encodes CASEGYRDNSPLHF.